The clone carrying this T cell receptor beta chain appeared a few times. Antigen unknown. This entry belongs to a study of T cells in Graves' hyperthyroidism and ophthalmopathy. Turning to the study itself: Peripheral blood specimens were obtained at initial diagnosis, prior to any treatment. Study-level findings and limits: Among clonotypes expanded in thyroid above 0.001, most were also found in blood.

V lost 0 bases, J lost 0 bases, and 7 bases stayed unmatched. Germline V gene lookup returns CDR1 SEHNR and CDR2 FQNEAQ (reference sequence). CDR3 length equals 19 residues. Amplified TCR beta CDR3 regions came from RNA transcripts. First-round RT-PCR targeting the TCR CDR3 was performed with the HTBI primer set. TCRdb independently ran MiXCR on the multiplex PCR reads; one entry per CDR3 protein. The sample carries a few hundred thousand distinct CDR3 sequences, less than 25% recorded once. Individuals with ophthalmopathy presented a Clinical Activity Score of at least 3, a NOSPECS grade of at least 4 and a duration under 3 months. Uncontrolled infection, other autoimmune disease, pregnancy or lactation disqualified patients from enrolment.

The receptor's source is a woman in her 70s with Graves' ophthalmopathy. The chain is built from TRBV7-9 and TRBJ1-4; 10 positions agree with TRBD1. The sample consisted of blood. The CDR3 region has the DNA TGTGCCAGCAGCTTAGCGGTTGGGACAGGGGCGTCAACTAATGAAAAACTGTTTTTT. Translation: CASSLAVGTGASTNEKLFF. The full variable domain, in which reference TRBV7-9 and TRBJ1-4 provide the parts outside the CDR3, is DTGVSQNPRHKITKRGQNVTFRCDPISEHNRLYWYRQTLGQGPEFLTYFQNEAQLEKSRLLSDRFSAERPKGSFSTLEIQRTEQGDSAMYLCASSLAVGTGASTNEKLFFGSGTQLSVL.